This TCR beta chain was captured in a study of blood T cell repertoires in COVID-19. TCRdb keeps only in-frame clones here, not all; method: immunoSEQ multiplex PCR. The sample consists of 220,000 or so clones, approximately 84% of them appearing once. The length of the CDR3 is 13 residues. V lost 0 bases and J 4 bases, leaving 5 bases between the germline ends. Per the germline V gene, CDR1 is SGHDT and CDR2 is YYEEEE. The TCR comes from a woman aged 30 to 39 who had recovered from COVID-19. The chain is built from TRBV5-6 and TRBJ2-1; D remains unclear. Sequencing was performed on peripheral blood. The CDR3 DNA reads TGTGCCAGCAGCTTGGTCGGGTACAATGAGCAGTTCTTC. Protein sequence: CASSLVGYNEQFF.